A selection of T cell receptor beta chains follows, all from one sample in a study of cytomegalovirus exposure and HLA in healthy donors. Clones were sequenced by immunoSEQ multiplex PCR, and TCRdb holds only the in-frame ones, with some missing. The sample has about 190,000 clones; about 69% are singletons. Sequenced sample: PBMCs. These receptors came from a man aged 25 to 45 in good health and CMV-seropositive. Each CDR3 is given with its conserved first and last residue. A D gene is named only where the DNA matches it firmly. Size is omitted from some rows. Given values are once, few, many or a class for expanded clones.

CDR3 DNA: TGTGCCTGGAGTGTACGGGGTGAAAAACTGTTTTTT
CDR3 protein: CAWSVRGEKLFF
J gene: TRBJ1-4
D gene: .
V gene: TRBV30
clone size: few

CDR3 DNA: TGTGCCAGCAGCTTAAGCGCGCGGGGGGCGTACAATGAGCAGTTCTTC
CDR3 protein: CASSLSARGAYNEQFF
J gene: TRBJ2-1
D gene: TRBD2
V gene: TRBV7-6
clone size: .

CDR3 DNA: TGTGCCAGCAGCTTCTCCGGGACTAGCCCCGGGGAGCTGTTTTTT
CDR3 protein: CASSFSGTSPGELFF
J gene: TRBJ2-2
D gene: TRBD2
V gene: TRBV7-2
clone size: .

CDR3 DNA: TGTGCCAGTCACGGGTCCTCGGGCGAGCAGTACTTC
CDR3 protein: CASHGSSGEQYF
J gene: TRBJ2-7
D gene: .
V gene: TRBV19
clone size: .

CDR3 DNA: TGTGCCAGCAGCTACCCGGCCGGCGGGGGCAAAGAGACCCAGTACTTC
CDR3 protein: CASSYPAGGGKETQYF
J gene: TRBJ2-5
D gene: .
V gene: TRBV5-4
clone size: .

CDR3 DNA: TGCGCCAGCAAGAGGACAGGGGACATCCTGAACACTGAAGCTTTCTTT
CDR3 protein: CASKRTGDILNTEAFF
J gene: TRBJ1-1
D gene: TRBD1
V gene: TRBV5-1
clone size: .

CDR3 DNA: TGTGCCAGCAGCTCCCAGGGCGATGGCTACACCTTC
CDR3 protein: CASSSQGDGYTF
J gene: TRBJ1-2
D gene: .
V gene: TRBV7-9
clone size: few

CDR3 DNA: TGTGCCAGCACCCAGGGAGGGGTCTCCGAGCAGTACTTC
CDR3 protein: CASTQGGVSEQYF
J gene: TRBJ2-7
D gene: TRBD2
V gene: TRBV7-3
clone size: .

CDR3 DNA: TGTGCCAGCAGTGGACAGGGACAGCCCCAGCATTTT
CDR3 protein: CASSGQGQPQHF
J gene: TRBJ1-5
D gene: TRBD1
V gene: TRBV2
clone size: .

CDR3 DNA: TGTGCCAGCAGCCCCCCGGGGGGGGGAAAACTGTTTTTT
CDR3 protein: CASSPPGGGKLFF
J gene: TRBJ1-4
D gene: .
V gene: TRBV9
clone size: few

CDR3 DNA: TGTGCCAGCAGCCCAGATACAGGGTCCAAAAACATTCAGTACTTC
CDR3 protein: CASSPDTGSKNIQYF
J gene: TRBJ2-4
D gene: .
V gene: TRBV9
clone size: .

CDR3 DNA: TGTGCCAGCAGCTTAGGACGGGGATTGGGCGAAAAACTGTTTTTT
CDR3 protein: CASSLGRGLGEKLFF
J gene: TRBJ1-4
D gene: .
V gene: TRBV7-9
clone size: few

CDR3 DNA: TGTGCCAGCAGTTACTCTCCAGGGGCGAACACCGGGGAGCTGTTTTTT
CDR3 protein: CASSYSPGANTGELFF
J gene: TRBJ2-2
D gene: .
V gene: TRBV6-5
clone size: .

CDR3 DNA: TGTGCCAGCAGCTTGCTAGAGACCCAGTACTTC
CDR3 protein: CASSLLETQYF
J gene: TRBJ2-5
D gene: .
V gene: TRBV5-6
clone size: once

CDR3 DNA: TGTGCCTGGTATCAGTTCAATATCGCAGATACGCAGTATTTT
CDR3 protein: CAWYQFNIADTQYF
J gene: TRBJ2-3
D gene: .
V gene: TRBV30
clone size: .

CDR3 DNA: TGTGCCAGCAGCCAAGGGAGAGCCAGCACAGATACGCAGTATTTT
CDR3 protein: CASSQGRASTDTQYF
J gene: TRBJ2-3
D gene: .
V gene: TRBV14
clone size: .

CDR3 DNA: TGCGCCAGCAGCTCCCCGGGACAGGGGGCAAATGAGCAGTTCTTC
CDR3 protein: CASSSPGQGANEQFF
J gene: TRBJ2-1
D gene: TRBD1
V gene: TRBV5-1
clone size: .

CDR3 DNA: TGTGCCAGCAGCGTAGGTGTACTAGGGGGATGGGAGACCCAGTACTTC
CDR3 protein: CASSVGVLGGWETQYF
J gene: TRBJ2-5
D gene: .
V gene: TRBV9
clone size: .

CDR3 DNA: TGTGCCAGCAGTGCAGGGAGGGGGGGAGGGGGCTACACCTTC
CDR3 protein: CASSAGRGGGGYTF
J gene: TRBJ1-2
D gene: .
V gene: TRBV27
clone size: .

CDR3 DNA: TGTGCCTGGAGCACAGGGAGCGCAGATACGCAGTATTTT
CDR3 protein: CAWSTGSADTQYF
J gene: TRBJ2-3
D gene: .
V gene: TRBV30
clone size: .

CDR3 DNA: TGTGCCAGCAGCCCCCCGGCCAGGGGTAATGAAGCTTTCTTT
CDR3 protein: CASSPPARGNEAFF
J gene: TRBJ1-1
D gene: .
V gene: TRBV7-9
clone size: .

CDR3 DNA: TGTGCCAGCAGTTCCGGACAGAACTATGGCTACACCTTC
CDR3 protein: CASSSGQNYGYTF
J gene: TRBJ1-2
D gene: .
V gene: TRBV28
clone size: .

CDR3 DNA: TGTGCCAGCAGCAAAGCAAAGACAGGGCGCCACACTGAAGCTTTCTTT
CDR3 protein: CASSKAKTGRHTEAFF
J gene: TRBJ1-1
D gene: .
V gene: TRBV21-1
clone size: .

CDR3 DNA: TGCGCCAGCAGCTTGACTCTAGGATTCTACGAGCAGTACTTC
CDR3 protein: CASSLTLGFYEQYF
J gene: TRBJ2-7
D gene: .
V gene: TRBV5-1
clone size: once

CDR3 DNA: TGCGCCAGCAGCCAACTATGGGGACAAGCCTTCTACGAGCAGTACTTC
CDR3 protein: CASSQLWGQAFYEQYF
J gene: TRBJ2-7
D gene: .
V gene: TRBV4-3
clone size: .

CDR3 DNA: TGTGCCAGCAGCCCAGGGGAGGGCTATGGCTACACCTTC
CDR3 protein: CASSPGEGYGYTF
J gene: TRBJ1-2
D gene: .
V gene: TRBV7-2
clone size: .

CDR3 DNA: TGTGCCAGCAGCTTGGAGGGCAGGGGTAGGGGAAACACCATATATTTT
CDR3 protein: CASSLEGRGRGNTIYF
J gene: TRBJ1-3
D gene: .
V gene: TRBV5-6
clone size: .

CDR3 DNA: TGTGCCAGCAGCACACAGGGGTTGGGCAATCAGCCCCAGCATTTT
CDR3 protein: CASSTQGLGNQPQHF
J gene: TRBJ1-5
D gene: TRBD1
V gene: TRBV7-2
clone size: .

CDR3 DNA: TGCAGCGGTTCCGGGACACCCCCTAACTATGGCTACACCTTC
CDR3 protein: CSGSGTPPNYGYTF
J gene: TRBJ1-2
D gene: .
V gene: TRBV29-1
clone size: .

CDR3 DNA: TGTGCCAGCAGCCGCTCGGCGGGGGACTCCTACGAGCAGTACTTC
CDR3 protein: CASSRSAGDSYEQYF
J gene: TRBJ2-7
D gene: TRBD2
V gene: TRBV7-2
clone size: .

CDR3 DNA: TGTGCCAGCAGCTTAGGGGGGGACTATACGCAGTATTTT
CDR3 protein: CASSLGGDYTQYF
J gene: TRBJ2-3
D gene: .
V gene: TRBV11-2
clone size: .

CDR3 DNA: TGTGCCAGCAGCCAAGGACAACCACTTGAAGCTTTCTTT
CDR3 protein: CASSQGQPLEAFF
J gene: TRBJ1-1
D gene: .
V gene: TRBV14
clone size: .

CDR3 DNA: TGTGCCAGCAAGGGTATCTTAGGGGTAACTGAAGCTTTCTTT
CDR3 protein: CASKGILGVTEAFF
J gene: TRBJ1-1
D gene: .
V gene: TRBV27
clone size: .

CDR3 DNA: TGTGCCAGTAGTTCCCGGACAGGGTACGACACTGAAGCTTTCTTT
CDR3 protein: CASSSRTGYDTEAFF
J gene: TRBJ1-1
D gene: TRBD1
V gene: TRBV19
clone size: .